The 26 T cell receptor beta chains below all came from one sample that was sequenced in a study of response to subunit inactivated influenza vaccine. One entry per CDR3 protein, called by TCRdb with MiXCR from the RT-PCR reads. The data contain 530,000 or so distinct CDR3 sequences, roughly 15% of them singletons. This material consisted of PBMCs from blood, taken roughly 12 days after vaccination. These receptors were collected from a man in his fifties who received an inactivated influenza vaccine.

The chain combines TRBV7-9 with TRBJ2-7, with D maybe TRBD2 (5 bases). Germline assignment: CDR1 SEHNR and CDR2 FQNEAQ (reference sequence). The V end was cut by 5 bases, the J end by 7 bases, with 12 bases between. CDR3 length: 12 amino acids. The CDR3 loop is CASSKDRGEQYF. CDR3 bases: TGTGCCAGCAGCAAGGACCGAGGGGAGCAGTACTTC.

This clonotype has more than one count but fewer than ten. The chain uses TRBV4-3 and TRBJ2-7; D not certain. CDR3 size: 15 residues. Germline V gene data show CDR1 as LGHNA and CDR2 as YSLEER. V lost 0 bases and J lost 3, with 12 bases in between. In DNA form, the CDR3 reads TGCGCCAGCAGCCAAGATCGTCTGGGAAGCTACGAGCAGTACTTC. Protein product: CASSQDRLGSYEQYF.

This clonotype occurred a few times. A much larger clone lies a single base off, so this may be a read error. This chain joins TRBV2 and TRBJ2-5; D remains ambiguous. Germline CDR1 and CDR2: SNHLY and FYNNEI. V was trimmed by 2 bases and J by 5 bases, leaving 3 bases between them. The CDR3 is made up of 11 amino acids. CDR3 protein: CASSERETQYF. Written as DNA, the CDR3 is TGTGCCAGCAGTGAACGGGAGACCCAGTACTTC.

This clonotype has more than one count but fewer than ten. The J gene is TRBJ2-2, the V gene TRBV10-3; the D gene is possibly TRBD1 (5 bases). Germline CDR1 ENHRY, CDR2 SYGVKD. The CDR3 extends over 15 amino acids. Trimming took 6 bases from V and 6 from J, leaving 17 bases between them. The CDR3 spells CAIRDVVQGAGELFF. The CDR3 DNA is TGTGCCATCAGAGACGTAGTGCAAGGGGCCGGGGAGCTGTTTTTT.

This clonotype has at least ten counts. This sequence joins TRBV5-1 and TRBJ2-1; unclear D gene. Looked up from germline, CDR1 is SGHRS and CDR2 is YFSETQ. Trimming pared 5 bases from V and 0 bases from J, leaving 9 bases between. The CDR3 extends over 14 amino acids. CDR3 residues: CASSSDSSYNEQFF. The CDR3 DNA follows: TGCGCCAGCAGTTCTGATAGCTCCTACAATGAGCAGTTCTTC.

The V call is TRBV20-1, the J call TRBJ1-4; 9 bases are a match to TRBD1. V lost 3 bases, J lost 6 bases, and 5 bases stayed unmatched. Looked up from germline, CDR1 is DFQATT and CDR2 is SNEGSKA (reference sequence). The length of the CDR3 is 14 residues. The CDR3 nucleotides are TGCAGTGCTAGTCCTGGGACAGGGCATGAAAAACTGTTTTTT. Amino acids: CSASPGTGHEKLFF.

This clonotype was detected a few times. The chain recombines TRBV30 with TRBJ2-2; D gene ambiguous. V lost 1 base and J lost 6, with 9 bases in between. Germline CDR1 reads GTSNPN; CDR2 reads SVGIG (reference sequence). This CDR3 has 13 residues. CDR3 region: CAWSGLVSGELFF. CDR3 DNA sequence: TGTGCCTGGAGTGGACTCGTTTCCGGGGAGCTGTTTTTT.

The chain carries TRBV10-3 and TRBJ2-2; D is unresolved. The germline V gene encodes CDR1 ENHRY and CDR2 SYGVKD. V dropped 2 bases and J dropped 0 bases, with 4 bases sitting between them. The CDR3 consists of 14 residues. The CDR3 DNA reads TGTGCCATCAGTGAGGTGCCGAACACCGGGGAGCTGTTTTTT. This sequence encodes CAISEVPNTGELFF.

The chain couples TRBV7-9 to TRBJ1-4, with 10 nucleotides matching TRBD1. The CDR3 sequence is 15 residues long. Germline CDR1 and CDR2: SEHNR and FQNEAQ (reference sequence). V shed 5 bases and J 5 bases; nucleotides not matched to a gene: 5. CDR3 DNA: TGTGCCAGCAGCGCAAGACAGGGGGCGAATGAAAAACTGTTTTTT. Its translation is CASSARQGANEKLFF.

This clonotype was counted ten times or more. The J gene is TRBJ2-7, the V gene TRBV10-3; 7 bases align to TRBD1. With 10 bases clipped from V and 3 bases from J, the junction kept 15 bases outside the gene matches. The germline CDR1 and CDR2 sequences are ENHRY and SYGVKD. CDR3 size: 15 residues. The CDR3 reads CATVGIGTAFYEQYF. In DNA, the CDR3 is TGTGCCACCGTCGGGATCGGGACAGCTTTCTACGAGCAGTACTTC.

CDR3 nucleotides: TGTGCCAGCAGCCGGGACAGCCCGGGGGAGCAGTTCTTC. Translation: CASSRDSPGEQFF. This chain joins TRBV6-4 and TRBJ2-1; 7 bases match TRBD1. The V gene's germline CDR1 is MRHNA and CDR2 SNTAGT. Trimming took 6 bases from V and 10 from J; bases not matched to a gene: 9. This CDR3 is built from 13 residues.

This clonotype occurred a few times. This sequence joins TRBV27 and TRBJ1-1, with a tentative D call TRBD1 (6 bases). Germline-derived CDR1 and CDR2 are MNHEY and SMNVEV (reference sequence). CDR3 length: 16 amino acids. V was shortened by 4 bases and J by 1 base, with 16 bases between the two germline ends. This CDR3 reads CASSSLPGERNTEAFF. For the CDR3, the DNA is TGTGCCAGCAGTTCCCTTCCAGGGGAAAGGAACACTGAAGCTTTCTTT.

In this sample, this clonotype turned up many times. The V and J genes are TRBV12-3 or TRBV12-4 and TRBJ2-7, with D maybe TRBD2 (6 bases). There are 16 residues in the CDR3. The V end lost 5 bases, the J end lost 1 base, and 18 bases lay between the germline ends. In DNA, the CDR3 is TGTGCCAGCAGTATTGGGAGGCCTAGCCTTTCCTACGAGCAGTACTTC. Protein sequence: CASSIGRPSLSYEQYF.

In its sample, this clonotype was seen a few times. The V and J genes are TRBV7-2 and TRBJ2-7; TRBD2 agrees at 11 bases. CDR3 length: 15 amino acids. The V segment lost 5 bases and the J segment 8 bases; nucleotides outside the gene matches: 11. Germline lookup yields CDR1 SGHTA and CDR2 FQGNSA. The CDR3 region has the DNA TGTGCCAGCAGCACAACCGGGACTAGCGGACTGAAGCAGTACTTC. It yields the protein CASSTTGTSGLKQYF.

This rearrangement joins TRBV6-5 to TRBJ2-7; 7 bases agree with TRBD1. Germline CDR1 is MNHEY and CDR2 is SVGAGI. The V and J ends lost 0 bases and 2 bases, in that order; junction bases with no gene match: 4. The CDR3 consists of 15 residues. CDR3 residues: CASSYSFQGAYEQYF. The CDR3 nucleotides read TGTGCCAGCAGTTACTCGTTTCAGGGGGCCTACGAGCAGTACTTC.

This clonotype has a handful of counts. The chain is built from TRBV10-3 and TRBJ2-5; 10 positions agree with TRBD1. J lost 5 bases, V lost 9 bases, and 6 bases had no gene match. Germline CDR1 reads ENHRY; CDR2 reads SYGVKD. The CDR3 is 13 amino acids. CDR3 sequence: CAIGQGEAETQYF. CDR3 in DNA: TGTGCCATAGGACAGGGGGAGGCGGAGACCCAGTACTTC.

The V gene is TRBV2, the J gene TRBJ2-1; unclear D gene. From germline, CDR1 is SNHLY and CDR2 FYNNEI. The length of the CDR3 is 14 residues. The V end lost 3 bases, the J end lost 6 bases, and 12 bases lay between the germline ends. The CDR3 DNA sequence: TGTGCCAGCAGTGAGTGGGTAGAACGCAATGAGCAGTTCTTC. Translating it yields CASSEWVERNEQFF.

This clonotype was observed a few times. The CDR3 DNA reads as TGCAGTGCCAATGGACTAGCGGGAGGGCCTGGACATGAGCAGTTCTTC. Its translation is CSANGLAGGPGHEQFF. The chain joins TRBV20-1 to TRBJ2-1; TRBD2 matches 15 bases. The germline gives CDR1 DFQATT, CDR2 SNEGSKA (reference sequence). The CDR3 spans 16 residues. V was pared by 6 bases and J by 8 bases, with 11 bases of the junction left unmatched.

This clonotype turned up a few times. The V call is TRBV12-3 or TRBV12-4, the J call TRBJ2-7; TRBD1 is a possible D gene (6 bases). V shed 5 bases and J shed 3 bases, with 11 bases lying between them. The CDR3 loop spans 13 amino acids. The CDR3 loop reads CASSPYRVYEQYF. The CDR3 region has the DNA TGTGCCAGCAGTCCATACAGGGTCTACGAGCAGTACTTC.

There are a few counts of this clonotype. The CDR3 here is CASSTGQDSYEQYF. DNA of the CDR3: TGTGCCAGCAGCACGGGACAGGACTCCTACGAGCAGTACTTC. The chain combines TRBV11-2 with TRBJ2-7; 8 bases map to TRBD1. Losses at the gene ends were 5 bases for V and 0 bases for J; bases not matched to a gene: 3. The CDR3 consists of 14 residues. CDR1 and CDR2 from the germline V gene are SGHAT and FQNNGV.

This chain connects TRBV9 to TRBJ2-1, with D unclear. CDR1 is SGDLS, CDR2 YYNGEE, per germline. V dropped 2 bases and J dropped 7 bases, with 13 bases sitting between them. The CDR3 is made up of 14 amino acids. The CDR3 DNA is TGTGCCAGCAGCGTGACTTCGTGGATTAATGAGCAGTTCTTC. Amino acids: CASSVTSWINEQFF.

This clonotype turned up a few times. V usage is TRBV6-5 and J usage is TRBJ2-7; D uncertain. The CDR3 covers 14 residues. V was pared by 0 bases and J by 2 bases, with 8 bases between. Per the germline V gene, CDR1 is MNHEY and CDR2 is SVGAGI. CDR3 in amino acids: CASSYSGLAYEQYF. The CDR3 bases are TGTGCCAGCAGTTACTCCGGCCTGGCCTACGAGCAGTACTTC.

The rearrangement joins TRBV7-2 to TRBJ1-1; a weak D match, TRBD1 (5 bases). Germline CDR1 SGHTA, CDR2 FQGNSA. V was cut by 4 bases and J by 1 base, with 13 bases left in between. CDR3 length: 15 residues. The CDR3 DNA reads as TGTGCCAGCAGCTCCGCAGGGTTTTCGAACACTGAAGCTTTCTTT. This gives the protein CASSSAGFSNTEAFF.

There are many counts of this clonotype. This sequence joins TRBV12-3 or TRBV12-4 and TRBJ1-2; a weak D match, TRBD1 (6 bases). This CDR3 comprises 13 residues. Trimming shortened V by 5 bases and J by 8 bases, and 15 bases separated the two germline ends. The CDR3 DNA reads TGTGCCAGCAGTCGAGACAGGATCAACGGCTACACCTTC. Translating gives CASSRDRINGYTF.

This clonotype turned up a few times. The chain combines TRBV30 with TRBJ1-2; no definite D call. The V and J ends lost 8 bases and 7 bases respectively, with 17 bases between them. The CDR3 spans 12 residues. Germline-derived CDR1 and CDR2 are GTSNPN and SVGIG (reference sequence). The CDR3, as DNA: TGTGCCGGACTCTCCGAGGGAGGTGGCTACACCTTC. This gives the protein CAGLSEGGGYTF.

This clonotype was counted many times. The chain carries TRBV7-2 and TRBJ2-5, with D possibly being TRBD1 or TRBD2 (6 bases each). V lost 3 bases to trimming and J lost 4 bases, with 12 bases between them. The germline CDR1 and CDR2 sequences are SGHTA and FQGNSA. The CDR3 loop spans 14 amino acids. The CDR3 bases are TGTGCCAGCAGCTTGTCCAGGGGAGGAGAGACCCAGTACTTC. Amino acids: CASSLSRGGETQYF.